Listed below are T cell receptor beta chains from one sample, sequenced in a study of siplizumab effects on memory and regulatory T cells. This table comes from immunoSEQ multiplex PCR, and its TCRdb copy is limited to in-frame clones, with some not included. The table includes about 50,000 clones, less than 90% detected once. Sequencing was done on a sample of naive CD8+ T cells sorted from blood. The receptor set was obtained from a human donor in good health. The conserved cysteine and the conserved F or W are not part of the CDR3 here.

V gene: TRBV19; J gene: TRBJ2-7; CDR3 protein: ASSSTLTASYEQY
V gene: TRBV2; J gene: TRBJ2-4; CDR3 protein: ASEDRGLANIQY
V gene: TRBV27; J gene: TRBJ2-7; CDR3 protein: ASSPGLAGYEQY
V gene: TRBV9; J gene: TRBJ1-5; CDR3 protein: ASSDSQGVGNQPQH
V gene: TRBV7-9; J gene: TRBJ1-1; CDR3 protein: ASSSGQGAYTEAF
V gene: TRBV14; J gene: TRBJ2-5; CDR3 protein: ASSSKLETQY
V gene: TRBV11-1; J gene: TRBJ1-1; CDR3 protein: ASSFAGGGNTEAF
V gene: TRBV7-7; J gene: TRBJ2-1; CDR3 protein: ASSRGTGGFLNEQF
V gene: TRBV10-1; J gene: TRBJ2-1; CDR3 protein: ASSGRDGTELYNEQF
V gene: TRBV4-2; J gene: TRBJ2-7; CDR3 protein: ASSPPGRGGEAYEQY
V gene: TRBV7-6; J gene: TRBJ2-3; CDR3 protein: ASTMGPTDTQY
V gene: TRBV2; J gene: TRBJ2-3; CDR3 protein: ASRGLRDRGTDTQY
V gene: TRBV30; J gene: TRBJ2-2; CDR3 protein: AWSPMLAGVFYAGELF
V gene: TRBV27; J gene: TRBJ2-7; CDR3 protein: ASSPGTANYEQY
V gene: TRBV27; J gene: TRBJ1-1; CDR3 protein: ASSIWTGGPEAF
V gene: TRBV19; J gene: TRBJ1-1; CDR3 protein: ASSIGVNTEAF
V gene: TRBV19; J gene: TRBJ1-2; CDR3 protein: ASSIIFAAPYGYT
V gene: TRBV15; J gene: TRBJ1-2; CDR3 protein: ATSRDQQGTYGYT
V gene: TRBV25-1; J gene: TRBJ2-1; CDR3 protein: ASSGGASPSEQF
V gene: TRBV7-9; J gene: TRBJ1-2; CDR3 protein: GSRGLNYGYT
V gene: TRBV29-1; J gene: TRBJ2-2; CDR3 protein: SVQQNTGELF
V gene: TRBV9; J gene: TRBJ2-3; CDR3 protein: ASSEESDTQY
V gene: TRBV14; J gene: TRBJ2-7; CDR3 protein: ASSFTSFDEQY
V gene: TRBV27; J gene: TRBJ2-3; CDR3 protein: ASSLSLPGQAMSTDTQY
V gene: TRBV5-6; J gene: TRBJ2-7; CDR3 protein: ASRLPGHHFNYYEQY
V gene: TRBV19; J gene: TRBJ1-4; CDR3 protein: ASRGPGTGDDEKLF
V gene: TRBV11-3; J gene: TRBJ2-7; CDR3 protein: ASSLNPGVGIYEQY
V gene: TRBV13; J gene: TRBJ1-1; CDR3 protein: ASSPPGQLNTEAF
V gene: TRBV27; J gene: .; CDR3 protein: ASGGQAPLGYEQY
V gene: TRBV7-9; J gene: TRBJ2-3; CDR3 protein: ASSPTGFTDTQY
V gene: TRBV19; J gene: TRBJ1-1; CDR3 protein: ASSIEGGRTEAF
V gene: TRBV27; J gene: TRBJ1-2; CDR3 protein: ASSPDRGHFNYGYT
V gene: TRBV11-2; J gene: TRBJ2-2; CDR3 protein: ASSLEAGGGELF
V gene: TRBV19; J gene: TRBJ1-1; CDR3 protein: ASTLGQGANTEAF
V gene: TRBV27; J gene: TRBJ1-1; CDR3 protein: ASSLTPRNTEAF
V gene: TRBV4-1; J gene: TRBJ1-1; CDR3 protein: ASSQDRGTEAF
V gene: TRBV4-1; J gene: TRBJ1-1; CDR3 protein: ASSQGHRGWTEAF
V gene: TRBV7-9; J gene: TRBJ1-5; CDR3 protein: ASSLALIGQGINQPQH
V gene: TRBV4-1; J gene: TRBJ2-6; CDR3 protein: ASSQVPGAGANVLT
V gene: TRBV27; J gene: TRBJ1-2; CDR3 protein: ASSLNEFNYGYT
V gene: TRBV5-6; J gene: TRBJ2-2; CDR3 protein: ASSLTGPGELF
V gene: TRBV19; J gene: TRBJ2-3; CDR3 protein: ASSLYGSSTDTQY
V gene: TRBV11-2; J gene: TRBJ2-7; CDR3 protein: ASSLYASGSINEQY
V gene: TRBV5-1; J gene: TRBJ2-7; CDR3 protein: ASSLGSMAASYEQY
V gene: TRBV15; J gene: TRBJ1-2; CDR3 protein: ATSRGYTGTLGSGYT
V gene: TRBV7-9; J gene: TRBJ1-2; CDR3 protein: ASSSGVQGSYGYT
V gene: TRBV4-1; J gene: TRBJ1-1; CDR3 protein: ASSQRQGVNTEAF
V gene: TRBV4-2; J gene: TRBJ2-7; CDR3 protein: ASSLLAEASYEQY